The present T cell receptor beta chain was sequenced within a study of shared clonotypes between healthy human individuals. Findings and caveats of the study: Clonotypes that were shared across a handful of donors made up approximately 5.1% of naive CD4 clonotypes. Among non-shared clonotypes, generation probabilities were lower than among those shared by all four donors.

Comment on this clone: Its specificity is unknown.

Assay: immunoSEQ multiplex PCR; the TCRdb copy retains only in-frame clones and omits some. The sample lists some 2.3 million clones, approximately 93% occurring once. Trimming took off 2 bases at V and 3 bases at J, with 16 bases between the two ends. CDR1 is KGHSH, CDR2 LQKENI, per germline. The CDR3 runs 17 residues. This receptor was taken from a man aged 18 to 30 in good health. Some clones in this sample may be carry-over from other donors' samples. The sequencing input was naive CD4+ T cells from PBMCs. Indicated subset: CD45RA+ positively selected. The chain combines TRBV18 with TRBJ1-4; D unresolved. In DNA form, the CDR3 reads TGTGCCAGCTCACCATGGCCACTAAACGCGGCTAATGAAAAACTGTTTTTT. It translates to CASSPWPLNAANEKLFF.